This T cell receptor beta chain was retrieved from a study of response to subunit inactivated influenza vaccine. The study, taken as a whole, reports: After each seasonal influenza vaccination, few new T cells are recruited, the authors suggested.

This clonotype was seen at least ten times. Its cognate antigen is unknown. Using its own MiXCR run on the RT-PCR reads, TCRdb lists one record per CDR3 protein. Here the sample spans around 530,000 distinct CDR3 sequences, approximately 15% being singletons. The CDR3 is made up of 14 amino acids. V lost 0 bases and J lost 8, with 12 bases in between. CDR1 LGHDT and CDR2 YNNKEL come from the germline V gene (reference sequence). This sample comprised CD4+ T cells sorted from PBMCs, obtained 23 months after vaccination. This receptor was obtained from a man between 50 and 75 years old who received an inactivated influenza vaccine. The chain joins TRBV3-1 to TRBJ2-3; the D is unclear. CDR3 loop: CASSQERHSGTQYF. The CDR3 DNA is TGTGCCAGCAGCCAAGAACGGCACTCCGGTACGCAGTATTTT.